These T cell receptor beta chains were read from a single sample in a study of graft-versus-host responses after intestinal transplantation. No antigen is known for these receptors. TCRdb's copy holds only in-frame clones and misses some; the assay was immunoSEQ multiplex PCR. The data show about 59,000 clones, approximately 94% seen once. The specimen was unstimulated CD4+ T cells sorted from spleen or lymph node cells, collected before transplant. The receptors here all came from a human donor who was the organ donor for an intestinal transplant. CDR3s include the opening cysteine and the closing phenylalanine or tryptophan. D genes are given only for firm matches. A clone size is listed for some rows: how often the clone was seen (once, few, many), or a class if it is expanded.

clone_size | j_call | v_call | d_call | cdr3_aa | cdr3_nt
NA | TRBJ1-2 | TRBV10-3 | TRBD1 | CAISEGQAPYGYTF | TGTGCCATCAGTGAGGGACAGGCCCCTTATGGCTACACCTTC
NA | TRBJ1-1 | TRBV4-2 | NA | CASSQEGGGTEAFF | TGTGCCAGCAGCCAAGAGGGCGGGGGAACTGAAGCTTTCTTT
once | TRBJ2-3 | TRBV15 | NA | CATSRGLVTDTQYF | TGTGCCACCAGCAGAGGACTTGTCACAGATACGCAGTATTTT
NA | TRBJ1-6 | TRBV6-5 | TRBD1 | CASTGQGKDSPLHF | TGTGCCAGCACGGGACAGGGAAAGGATTCACCCCTCCACTTT
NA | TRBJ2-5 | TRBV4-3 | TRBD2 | CASRPTSGGGETQYF | TGCGCCAGCCGACCGACTAGCGGGGGAGGAGAGACCCAGTACTTC
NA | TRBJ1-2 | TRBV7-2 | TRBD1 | CASSSGQGYGYTF | TGTGCCAGCAGCAGCGGACAGGGATATGGCTACACCTTC
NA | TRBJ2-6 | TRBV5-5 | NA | CASSRFPSSGANVLTF | TGTGCCAGCAGCCGATTTCCCAGCTCTGGGGCCAACGTCCTGACTTTC
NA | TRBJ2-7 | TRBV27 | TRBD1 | CASSGQPRGLGEQYF | TGTGCCAGCAGTGGACAACCCAGGGGGTTGGGCGAGCAGTACTTC
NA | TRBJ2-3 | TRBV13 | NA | CASRRLQGYTDTQYF | TGTGCCAGCAGAAGACTCCAGGGTTACACAGATACGCAGTATTTT
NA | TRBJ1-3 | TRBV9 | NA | CASSRGTDFNF | TGTGCCAGCAGCCGAGGGACGGATTTTAATTTT
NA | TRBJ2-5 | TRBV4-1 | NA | CASSQVLAARKTQYF | TGCGCCAGCAGCCAAGTACTCGCGGCGAGGAAGACCCAGTACTTC
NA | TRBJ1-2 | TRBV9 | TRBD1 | CASSVTGNYGYTF | TGTGCCAGCAGCGTGACAGGGAACTATGGCTACACCTTC
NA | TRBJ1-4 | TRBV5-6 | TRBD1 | CASSFFPGQGGEKLFF | TGTGCCAGCAGCTTTTTCCCGGGACAGGGAGGAGAAAAACTGTTTTTT
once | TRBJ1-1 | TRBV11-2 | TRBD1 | CATRGGQGLRMNTEAFF | TGTGCCACAAGGGGGGGACAGGGCCTACGGATGAACACTGAAGCCTTCTTT
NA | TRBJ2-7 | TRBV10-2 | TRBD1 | CASSESTGSYGQYF | TGCGCCAGCAGTGAGTCGACAGGGTCCTATGGGCAGTACTTC
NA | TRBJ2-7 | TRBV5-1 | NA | CASSLRSTDEQYF | TGCGCCAGCAGCTTGCGCTCTACCGACGAGCAGTACTTC
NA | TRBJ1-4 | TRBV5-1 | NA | CASSFAGPPLNEKLFF | TGCGCCAGCAGCTTTGCCGGGCCGCCGCTTAATGAAAAACTGTTTTTT
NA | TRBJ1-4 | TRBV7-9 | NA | CASSLPPGGTLANEKLFF | TGTGCCAGCAGTTTGCCGCCTGGGGGGACCCTAGCTAATGAAAAACTGTTTTTT
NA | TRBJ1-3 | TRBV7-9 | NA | CASSLNSGNTIYF | TGTGCCAGCAGCTTGAATTCGGGAAACACCATATATTTT
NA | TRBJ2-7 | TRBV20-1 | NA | CSASGYEQYF | TGCAGTGCTAGCGGCTACGAGCAGTACTTC
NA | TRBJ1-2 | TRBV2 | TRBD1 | CASKRQGPVAGYTF | TGTGCCAGCAAAAGACAGGGCCCGGTAGCGGGCTACACCTTC
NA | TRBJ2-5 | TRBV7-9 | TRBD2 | CASSLFLVAGGETQYF | TGTGCCAGCAGCTTATTTTTGGTTGCGGGGGGAGAGACCCAGTACTTC